This T cell receptor beta chain was sequenced during a study of Tregs in tolerant kidney transplant recipients (dated by TCRdb to about 2019). Study-wide context: The study used TCRbeta sequencing to identify donor-specific regulatory T cells before combined kidney and bone marrow transplantation, then tracked those cells after transplant. TCRbeta repertoire sequencing was used in 3 healthy controls to compare several methods for expanding Tregs specific for an allogeneic donor. Study-wide findings and limitations: Expanding Tregs with activated donor B cells appeared to identify the most biologically relevant and donor-specific TCRbeta repertoire. The study was constrained by small patient numbers, and validation of the findings is required in larger populations and under other immunosuppression protocols. Biological reproducibility was not directly addressed, though technical replication error appeared minimal.

Thawed PBMCs were FACS-sorted into unstimulated Tregs (CD4+CD25+CD127-), CD4+ non-Tregs (CD4+CD25-), CD4 cells and CD8 cells. Healthy control blood came either as purchased buffy coats or from healthy volunteers. Healthy control blood was processed by Ficoll density gradient to PBMCs and cryopreserved; patient PBMCs were collected before and after transplant. The CDR3 measures 14 amino acids from cysteine to phenylalanine. Just CDR3 DNA is preserved here, 42 bases in frame from base 1. Taken from the germline V gene (reference sequence), the CDR1 and CDR2 loops are SGHNT and YYREEE. V trim: 4 bases; J trim: 4 bases; unmatched bases: 7. Genomic DNA was extracted from sorted cells with the QIAGEN DNeasy Blood and Tissue Kit for TCRbeta CDR3 sequencing. High-throughput TCRbeta CDR3 sequencing, including PCR amplification with bias correction and internal controls, was performed commercially through immunoSEQ. Concerning the study's data processing: Unique productive TCRbeta sequences were defined by CDR3 nucleotide sequence where primers matched, and otherwise by CDR3 amino acid sequence together with Vbeta and Jbeta genes. To correct sorting error, sequences shared between sorted populations at a frequency ratio of 2:1 or less were removed; the rest were assigned to the higher population. A sequence counted as donor-reactive if, in CFSE-low cells, the sequence had a frequency of at least 0.01% and was expanded at least 5-fold compared with unstimulated cells. Repertoire divergence was quantified by Jensen-Shannon divergence calculated from the top 100 TCRbeta sequences ranked by frequency. When a sample had multiple sequencing runs, each run was corrected for sorting error separately and the runs were then pooled. As stored in TCRdb, this immuneACCESS dataset retains in-frame rearrangements with V and J assigned. A fraction of the clones does not appear; measured against another copy, unresolved V genes explain less than half of the discrepancy, and the remainder lacks a known reason. V, J and clone size reflect that table, while D and trimming were determined from the DNA. The sample has about 120,000 clones on record, almost 95% of them singletons. The ten top clones hold approximately 0.54% of the sample.

In regard to this clone: What this receptor recognizes is not known. Within one base of it there is no much larger clone, and no base qualities were kept.

Material: CD4+ T cells from blood. This chain is built from TRBV5-4 and TRBJ1-2; 7 bases in the middle match TRBD1. The clonotype comes from a human donor in good health. The DNA reads TGTGCCAGCAGCCTCCTAGGGGGCTCCTATGGCTACACCTTC. This sequence encodes CASSLLGGSYGYTF.